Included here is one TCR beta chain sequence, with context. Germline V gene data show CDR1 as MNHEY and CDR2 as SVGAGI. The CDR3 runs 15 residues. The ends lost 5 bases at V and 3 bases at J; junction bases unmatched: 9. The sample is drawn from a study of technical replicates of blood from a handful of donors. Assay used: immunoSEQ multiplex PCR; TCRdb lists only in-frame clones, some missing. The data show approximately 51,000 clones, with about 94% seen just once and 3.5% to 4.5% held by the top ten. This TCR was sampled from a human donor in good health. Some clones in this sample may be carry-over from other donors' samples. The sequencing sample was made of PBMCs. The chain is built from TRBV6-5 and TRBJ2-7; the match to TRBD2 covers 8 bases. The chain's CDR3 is CASSPGGARYYEQYF. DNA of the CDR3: TGTGCCAGCAGTCCCGGGGGGGCGCGGTACTACGAGCAGTACTTC.